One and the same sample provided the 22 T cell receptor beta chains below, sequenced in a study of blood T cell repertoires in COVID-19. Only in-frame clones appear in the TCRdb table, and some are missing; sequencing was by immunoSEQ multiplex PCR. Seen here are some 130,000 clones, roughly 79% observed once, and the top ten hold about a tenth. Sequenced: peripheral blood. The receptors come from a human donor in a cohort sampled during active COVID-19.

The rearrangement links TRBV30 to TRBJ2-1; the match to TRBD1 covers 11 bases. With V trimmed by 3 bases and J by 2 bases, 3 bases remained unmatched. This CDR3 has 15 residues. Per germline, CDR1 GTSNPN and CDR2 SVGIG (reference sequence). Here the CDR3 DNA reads TGTGCCTGGAGGGGACAGGGGGGAACCTACAATGAGCAGTTCTTC. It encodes CAWRGQGGTYNEQFF.

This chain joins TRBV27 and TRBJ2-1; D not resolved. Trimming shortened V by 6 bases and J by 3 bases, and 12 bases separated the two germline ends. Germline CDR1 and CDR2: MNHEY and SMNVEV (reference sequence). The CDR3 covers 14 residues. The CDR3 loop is CASSNSTHYNEQFF. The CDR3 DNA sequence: TGTGCCAGCAGCAACAGCACCCACTACAATGAGCAGTTCTTC.

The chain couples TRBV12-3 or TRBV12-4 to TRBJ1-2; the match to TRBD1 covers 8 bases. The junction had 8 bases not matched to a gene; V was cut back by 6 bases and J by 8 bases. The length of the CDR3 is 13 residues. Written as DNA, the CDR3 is TGTGCCAGCAGCCCGGACAGGGTGGACGGCTACACCTTC. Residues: CASSPDRVDGYTF.

The CDR3 region has the DNA TGTGCCAGCAGCGTAGGGGACAACCGGCTTGGCGAGCAGTACTTC. It specifies CASSVGDNRLGEQYF. V usage is TRBV9 and J usage is TRBJ2-7, with D possibly matching TRBD1 (6 bases). The V end lost 0 bases, the J end lost 6 bases, and 16 bases lay between the germline ends. Germline loops: CDR1 SGDLS, CDR2 YYNGEE. This CDR3 is built from 15 residues. Complete variable domain (other parts from reference TRBV9 and TRBJ2-7): DSGVTQTPKHLITATGQRVTLRCSPRSGDLSVYWYQQSLDQGLQFLIQYYNGEERAKGNILERFSAQQFPDLHSELNLSSLELGDSALYFCASSVGDNRLGEQYFGPGTRLTVT.

The CDR3 DNA reads as TGTGCCAGTAACCAGGGACAGGGGAGGACGAACACCGGGGAGCTGTTTTTT. It is translated as CASNQGQGRTNTGELFF. V gene TRBV19 combines with J gene TRBJ2-2; 10 bases align to TRBD1. After removal of 7 bases from V and 0 bases from J, the junction contained 8 bases not matched to a gene. The germline gives CDR1 LNHDA, CDR2 SQIVND (reference sequence). The CDR3 length is 17 residues.

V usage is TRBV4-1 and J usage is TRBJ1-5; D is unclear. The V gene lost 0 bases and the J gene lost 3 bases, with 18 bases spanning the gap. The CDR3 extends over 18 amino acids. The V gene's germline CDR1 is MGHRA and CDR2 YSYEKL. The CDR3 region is CASSQDHTDSPPNQPQHF. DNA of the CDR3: TGCGCCAGCAGCCAAGACCATACGGACTCTCCTCCCAATCAGCCCCAGCATTTT.

CDR3 amino acids: CAWSVGVGYTSNYGYTF. CDR3 DNA: TGTGCCTGGAGTGTAGGGGTGGGGTACACCTCTAACTATGGCTACACCTTC. J is TRBJ1-2 and V is TRBV30; tentatively, D is TRBD1 (5 bases). Germline V gives CDR1 GTSNPN, CDR2 SVGIG (reference sequence). The CDR3 sequence is 17 residues long. The germline V and J ends were trimmed by 0 bases and 0 bases, with 17 bases remaining between them. Full variable domain (missing parts from reference TRBV30 and TRBJ1-2): SQTIHQWPATLVQPVGSPLSLECTVEGTSNPNLYWYRQAAGRGLQLLFYSVGIGQISSEVPQNLSASRPQDRQFILSSKKLLLSDSGFYLCAWSVGVGYTSNYGYTFGSGTRLTVV.

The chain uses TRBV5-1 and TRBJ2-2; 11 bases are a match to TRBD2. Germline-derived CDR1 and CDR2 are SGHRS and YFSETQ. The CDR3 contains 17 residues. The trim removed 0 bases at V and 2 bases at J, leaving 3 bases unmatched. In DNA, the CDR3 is TGCGCCAGCAGCTTGGGCGGGACTAGCGGAAACACCGGGGAGCTGTTTTTT. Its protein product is CASSLGGTSGNTGELFF.

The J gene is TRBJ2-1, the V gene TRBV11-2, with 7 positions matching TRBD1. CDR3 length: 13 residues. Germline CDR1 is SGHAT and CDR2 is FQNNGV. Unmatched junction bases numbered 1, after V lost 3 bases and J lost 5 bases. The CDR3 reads CASSFRGNNEQFF. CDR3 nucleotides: TGTGCCAGCAGCTTCAGGGGGAACAATGAGCAGTTCTTC.

The CDR3 bases are TGTGCCAGCAGCGGCCGGACAGGGCATGGCTACACCTTC. Translated, it gives CASSGRTGHGYTF. The chain combines TRBV9 with TRBJ1-2, with TRBD1 matching over 8 bases. V lost 3 bases to trimming and J lost 6 bases; unmatched junction nucleotides: 4. This CDR3 has 13 residues. Germline values: CDR1 SGDLS, CDR2 YYNGEE.

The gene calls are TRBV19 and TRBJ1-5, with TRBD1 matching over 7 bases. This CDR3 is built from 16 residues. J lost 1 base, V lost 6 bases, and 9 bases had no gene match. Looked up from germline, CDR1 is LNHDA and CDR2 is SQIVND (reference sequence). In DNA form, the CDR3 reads TGTGCCAGTAGACGACAGGGATTTGGGAGCAATCAGCCCCAGCATTTT. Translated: CASRRQGFGSNQPQHF.

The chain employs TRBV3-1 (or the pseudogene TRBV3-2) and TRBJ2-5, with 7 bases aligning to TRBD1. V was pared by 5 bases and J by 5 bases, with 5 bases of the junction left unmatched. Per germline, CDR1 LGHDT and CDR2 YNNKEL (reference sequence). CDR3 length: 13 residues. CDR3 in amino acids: CASSDRVLETQYF. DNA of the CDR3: TGTGCCAGCAGCGACAGGGTATTGGAGACCCAGTACTTC.

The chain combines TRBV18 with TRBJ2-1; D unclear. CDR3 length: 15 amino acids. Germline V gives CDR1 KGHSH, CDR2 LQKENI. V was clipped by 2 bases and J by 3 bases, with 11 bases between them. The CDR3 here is CASSPAEESYNEQFF. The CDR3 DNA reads TGTGCCAGCTCACCAGCAGAGGAGAGCTACAATGAGCAGTTCTTC.

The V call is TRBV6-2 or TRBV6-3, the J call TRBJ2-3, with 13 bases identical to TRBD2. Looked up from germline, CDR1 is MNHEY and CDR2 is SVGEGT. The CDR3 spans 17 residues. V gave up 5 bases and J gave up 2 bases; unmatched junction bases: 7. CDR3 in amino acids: CASSPWTSGGLTDTQYF. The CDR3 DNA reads TGTGCCAGCAGTCCCTGGACTAGCGGGGGCCTCACAGATACGCAGTATTTT.

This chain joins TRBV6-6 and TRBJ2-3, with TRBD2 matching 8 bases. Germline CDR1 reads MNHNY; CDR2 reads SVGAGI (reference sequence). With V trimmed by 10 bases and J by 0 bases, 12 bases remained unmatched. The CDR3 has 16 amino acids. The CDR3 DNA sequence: TGTGCCACCGGGGGGGGGATAGTAGCGAGCACAGATACGCAGTATTTT. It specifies CATGGGIVASTDTQYF.

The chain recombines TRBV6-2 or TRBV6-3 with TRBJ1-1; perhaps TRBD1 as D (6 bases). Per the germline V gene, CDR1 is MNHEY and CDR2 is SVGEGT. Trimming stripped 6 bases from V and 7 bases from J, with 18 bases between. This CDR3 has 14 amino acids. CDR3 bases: TGTGCCAGCAGGCCTGAGGGGGGGCTGGTTGAAGCTTTCTTT. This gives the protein CASRPEGGLVEAFF.

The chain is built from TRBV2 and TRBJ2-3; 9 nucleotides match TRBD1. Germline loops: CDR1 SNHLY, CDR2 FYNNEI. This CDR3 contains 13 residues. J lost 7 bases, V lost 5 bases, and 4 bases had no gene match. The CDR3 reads CASSRDRDNTQYF. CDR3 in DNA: TGTGCCAGCAGTCGGGACAGGGATAATACGCAGTATTTT.

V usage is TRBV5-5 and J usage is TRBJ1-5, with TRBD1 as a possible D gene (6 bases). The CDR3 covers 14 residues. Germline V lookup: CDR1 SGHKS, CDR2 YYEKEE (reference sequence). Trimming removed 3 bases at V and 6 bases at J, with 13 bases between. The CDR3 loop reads CASSSGQWSQPQHF. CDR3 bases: TGTGCCAGCAGCTCTGGACAGTGGAGTCAGCCCCAGCATTTT.

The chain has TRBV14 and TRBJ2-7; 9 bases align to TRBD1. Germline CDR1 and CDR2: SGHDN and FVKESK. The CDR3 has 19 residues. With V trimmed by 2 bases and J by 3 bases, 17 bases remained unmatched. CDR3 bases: TGTGCCAGCAGCCAAAAAAGCGCTACCACAGGGGGCGGTCACTACGAGCAGTACTTC. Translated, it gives CASSQKSATTGGGHYEQYF.

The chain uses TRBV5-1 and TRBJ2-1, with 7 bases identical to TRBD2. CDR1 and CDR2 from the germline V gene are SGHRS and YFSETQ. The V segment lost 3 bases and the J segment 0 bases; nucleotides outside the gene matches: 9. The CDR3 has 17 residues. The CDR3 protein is CASSWGGIGSSYNEQFF. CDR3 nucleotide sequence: TGCGCCAGCAGCTGGGGGGGAATAGGGAGCTCCTACAATGAGCAGTTCTTC.

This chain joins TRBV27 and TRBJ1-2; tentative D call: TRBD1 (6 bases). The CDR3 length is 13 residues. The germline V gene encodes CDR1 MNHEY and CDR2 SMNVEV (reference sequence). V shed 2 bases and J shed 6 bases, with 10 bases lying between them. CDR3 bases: TGTGCCAGCAGTTTAGGGGGGGGCAATGGCTACACCTTC. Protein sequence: CASSLGGGNGYTF.

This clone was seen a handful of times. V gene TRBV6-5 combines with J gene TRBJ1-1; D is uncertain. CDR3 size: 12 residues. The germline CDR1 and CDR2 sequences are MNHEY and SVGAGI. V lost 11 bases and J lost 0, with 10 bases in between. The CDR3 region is CAVLGVNTEAFF. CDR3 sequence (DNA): TGTGCCGTGCTCGGGGTGAACACTGAAGCTTTCTTT.